Detailed here is one T cell receptor (beta chain). The antigen is unknown. This specimen comes from a study of T cells after yellow fever vaccination. Overall study: Fractions of limited cellularity were prepared by means of SMART-Seq v4 Ultra Low Input.

Whole-study results and caveats: The booster saw the reappearance of most primary-vaccination clones (about 95% CD4, roughly 87% CD8). Abundant bulk-derived clonotypes could contaminate FACS-sorted repertoires.

Per the germline V gene, CDR1 is PRHDT and CDR2 is FYEKMQ (reference sequence). V shed 3 bases and J shed 2 bases, with 11 bases lying between them. The CDR3 is 14 amino acids. TCRdb reprocessed the 5' RACE reads via MiXCR and lists one record per CDR3 protein. The table has about 350,000 distinct CDR3 sequences, 7% to 10% seen once. Source: PBMCs, taken about 49 days after the first yellow fever vaccination. The receptor's source is a man aged 18 to 30 who received the YFV17D yellow fever vaccine. V usage is TRBV13 and J usage is TRBJ2-7; TRBD1 might be the D (5 bases). The CDR3 DNA reads as TGTGCCAGCAGCTTTAAGGGGATGACCTACGAGCAGTACGTC. It encodes CASSFKGMTYEQYV.